The following is a TCR beta chain sequence with its context. This clonotype was seen ten or more times. Which antigen it targets is not known. No base quality values were provided; no much bigger clone lies one nucleotide off. The sample comes from a study of human T cells and chemical hapten exposure (dated by TCRdb to 2020 to 2022). Study-level background: For sensitization, 2% DPC in acetone was applied to a 2 cm by 2 cm area of upper inner arm skin. Twenty-nine alopecia patients provided blood for TCR sequencing at one to four time points (pre-sensitization, 2, 6 and 24 weeks). Weekly therapeutic DPC doses were additionally applied to the scalp of patients throughout the approximately 25-week study period. Libraries were pooled for sequencing, and per-sample TCR yields varied mainly because of small differences in library volumes within the pool. The mostly female patient cohort included alopecia areata with under or over 50% scalp involvement, alopecia totalis and alopecia universalis. Patient blood was sampled pre-sensitization (week 0) and at 2, 6 and about 24 weeks after DPC sensitization. Patch testing on the upper back used Finn chambers containing 0.01% DPC, with scoring done after 6 days according to International Contact Dermatitis Research Group standards. In alopecia patients, the study followed how the peripheral blood TCR repertoire changed in vivo over primary and secondary sensitization to diphenylcyclopropenone (DPC), a hapten.

Interpreted using the paper, the time point label stands for: patch test 2, 6 weeks after DPC sensitization. Taken with the paper, the label for treatment or condition translates to: therapeutic diphenylcyclopropenone sensitization with weekly scalp DPC. Blood at each patch-test visit was drawn before the patch test was applied. Patients were considered eligible if aged 18 to 70, diagnosed with alopecia and deemed suitable for DPC therapy, and patients were excluded if pregnant. Total RNA was extracted from unfractionated whole blood that had been collected in Tempus Blood RNA tubes. CDR3 length: 16 amino acids, cysteine to phenylalanine. The kept DNA is CDR3 alone, 48 bases in frame from the first base. Germline trimming amounts to 4 bases on V and 6 bases on J, with 8 as the count of junction bases outside the gene matches. The germline V gene encodes CDR1 SGHTA and CDR2 FQGNSA. What the work shows at the level of the full study, not this receptor alone: All patients had alopecia, a presumed autoimmune disease, so their immune response might differ from that of healthy individuals. Repeated subsampling changed both the strength of the expansion versus patch-test correlation and the threshold at which the correlation became significant. Expanded TCRs formed significantly more large CDR3 similarity clusters than pre-sensitization or healthy control sets, consistent with antigen-driven responses. Patch test score correlated positively with the number of PT1 expanded TCRs, reaching significance at thresholds 8, 16 and 32 but not at 4. DPC sensitization did not change the number of TCRs with a frequency above 1 in 1000, and there was no evidence of changes in global repertoire structure.

Library preparation used RACE. These reads were obtained on a NextSeq 500. Library preparation attached unique molecular identifiers to individual cDNA molecules for quantitative, reproducible TCR counting. Each blood RNA sample was used to sequence both TCR alpha and TCR beta chains. The paper's data handling went like this. A median of roughly 98,000 TCRs per sample was observed, with a range of roughly 20,000 to 750,000. V, J and CDR3 annotation of the TCR reads was carried out using the Decombinator software suite. To make PS versus PT1 abundance plots, every sample was subsampled to the same number of TCRs (28,000). TCRs were defined as expanded if absent before sensitization and observed at least eight times at the 2-week time point. TCRdb reprocessed the public reads (quality trimming at Q25 with fastp, clone calling with MiXCR) and kept in-frame beta chains. Identical CDR3 proteins give one entry, which carries the most common genes and DNA. Clone size and V and J calls follow TCRdb, not the original study. A total of approximately 75,000 distinct CDR3 sequences appear in this sample, around 8.8% of them only once. The biggest ten clones account for around 3.3% of the sample.

The specimen comprised whole blood, sampled in connection with sensitization to the hapten diphenylcyclopropenone (DPC). The sequence was collected from a woman aged 50 to 65 with alopecia areata. Some clones in this sample may be carry-over from other donors' samples. The chain employs TRBV7-2 and TRBJ1-5, with TRBD1 identical over 11 junction bases. The CDR3 corresponds to CASSYTGGQGVQPQHF. The DNA sequence reads TGTGCCAGCAGCTACACCGGGGGACAGGGGGTTCAGCCCCAGCATTTT.